The clone carrying this TCR beta chain turned up a few times. This sample is part of a study of blood T cells in healthy people across ages. CDR1 and CDR2 from the germline V gene are SGHTA and FQGNSA. The V end lost 4 bases, the J end lost 8 bases, and 14 bases lay between the germline ends. This CDR3 comprises 13 residues. Samples each had at least 5.5 micrograms of total RNA extracted. Primers used in a second PCR of about 6 to 11 cycles were a sample-barcoded 5' primer and a J-beta primer mix. Using its own MiXCR run on the 5' RACE reads, TCRdb lists one record per CDR3 protein. Among around 1.5 million distinct CDR3 sequences listed, 45% to 70% were seen once.

The gene calls are TRBV7-2 and TRBJ1-2; D is possibly TRBD1 (5 bases). Sequencing was done on a sample of blood. This clonotype was obtained from a man aged 18 to 35 in good health. DNA for the CDR3: TGTGCCAGCAGCTCCTCGGGACTACGAGGCTACACCTTC. Translation: CASSSSGLRGYTF.